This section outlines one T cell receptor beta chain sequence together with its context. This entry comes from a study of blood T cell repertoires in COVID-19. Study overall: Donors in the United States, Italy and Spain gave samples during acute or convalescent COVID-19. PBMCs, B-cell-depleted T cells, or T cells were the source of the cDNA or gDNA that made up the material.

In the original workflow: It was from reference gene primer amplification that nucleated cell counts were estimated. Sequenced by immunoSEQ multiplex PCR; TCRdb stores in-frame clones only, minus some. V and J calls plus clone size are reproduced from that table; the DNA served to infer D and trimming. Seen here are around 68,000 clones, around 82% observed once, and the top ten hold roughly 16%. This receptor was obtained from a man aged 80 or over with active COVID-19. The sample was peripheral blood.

CDR3 region: CASSIRGGQGVGELFF. The DNA of the CDR3 is TGTGCCAGTAGTATTAGGGGGGGACAGGGCGTCGGGGAGCTGTTTTTT. The J gene is TRBJ2-2, the V gene TRBV19; 9 bases match TRBD1. Per the germline V gene, CDR1 is LNHDA and CDR2 is SQIVND (reference sequence). The length of the CDR3 is 16 residues. With 3 bases clipped from V and 7 bases from J, the junction kept 9 bases outside the gene matches.